The 23 T cell receptor beta chains below come from one sample, sequenced in a study of identical twins. One entry per CDR3 protein results from TCRdb running MiXCR on the 5' RACE reads. This table has about 530,000 distinct CDR3 sequences, around 15% appearing once. The same data also contributed to another study, on yellow fever vaccine responses in identical twins.

Sequenced material: CD4+ T cells sorted from blood. The receptor source for this set is a woman younger than 35 in good health.

This clonotype has a handful of counts. The V and J genes are TRBV6-5 and TRBJ2-2; 8 bases are a match to TRBD1. This CDR3 is built from 16 residues. Germline V gene data show CDR1 as MNHEY and CDR2 as SVGAGI. The V segment lost 0 bases and the J segment 6 bases; nucleotides outside the gene matches: 6. Written as DNA, the CDR3 is TGTGCCAGCAGTTACTCGTCAGGGGGCAGGGCCGGGGAGCTGTTTTTT. Translating it yields CASSYSSGGRAGELFF.

The chain couples TRBV28 to TRBJ2-5; D is unresolved. Germline-derived CDR1 and CDR2 are MDHEN and SYDVKM. This CDR3 has 14 residues. Trimming left V 5 bases short and J 3 bases short, with 13 bases between. In DNA form, the CDR3 reads TGTGCCAGCAGTCCCCTTCGTGTTAAAGAGACCCAGTACTTC. This translates into CASSPLRVKETQYF.

The chain couples TRBV12-3 or TRBV12-4 to TRBJ2-2, with 9 nucleotides matching TRBD1. This CDR3 is built from 16 residues. V dropped 0 bases and J dropped 2; count of bases not matched to a gene: 1. DNA for the CDR3: TGTGCCAGCAGTTTAGCGACAGGGGGTAACACCGGGGAGCTGTTTTTT. Its translation is CASSLATGGNTGELFF.

This clonotype was recorded many times. The V and J genes are TRBV5-1 and TRBJ1-1, with TRBD1 matching over 8 bases. This CDR3 spans 14 amino acids. Germline V gene data show CDR1 as SGHRS and CDR2 as YFSETQ. V lost 4 bases and J lost 5; bases outside the gene matches: 7. The CDR3 bases are TGCGCCAGCAGCGCATATCAGGGGGCGACTGAAGCTTTCTTT. Amino acids: CASSAYQGATEAFF. Using reference TRBV5-1 and TRBJ1-1 for the parts outside the CDR3, the full variable domain is KAGVTQTPRYLIKTRGQQVTLSCSPISGHRSVSWYQQTPGQGLQFLFEYFSETQRNKGNFPGRFSGRQFSNSRSEMNVSTLELGDSALYLCASSAYQGATEAFFGQGTRLTVV.

This clonotype occurred a few times. The chain joins TRBV27 to TRBJ2-5; D perhaps matches TRBD2 (6 bases). V lost 3 bases and J lost 5, with 16 bases in between. The CDR3 totals 15 residues. From germline, CDR1 is MNHEY and CDR2 SMNVEV (reference sequence). Written as DNA, the CDR3 is TGTGCCAGCAGTTTGCTATACGGGAGCTGGGAGACCCAGTACTTC. As protein: CASSLLYGSWETQYF.

The J gene is TRBJ1-5, the V gene TRBV19; D call uncertain. The CDR3 has 13 amino acids. V was clipped by 6 bases and J by 3 bases, with 9 bases between them. The germline CDR1 and CDR2 sequences are LNHDA and SQIVND (reference sequence). CDR3 loop: CASSWTDNQPQHF. CDR3 DNA sequence: TGTGCCAGTAGCTGGACCGACAATCAGCCCCAGCATTTT.

This clonotype was observed a few times. The CDR3 region is CAISAVAGGGTTGELFF. The CDR3, as DNA: TGTGCCATCAGTGCGGTAGCGGGAGGAGGTACCACCGGGGAGCTGTTTTTT. The chain recombines TRBV10-3 with TRBJ2-2, with 10 bases identical to TRBD2. V gave up 4 bases and J gave up 4 bases; unmatched junction bases: 9. Germline V lookup: CDR1 ENHRY, CDR2 SYGVKD. The CDR3 has 17 residues.

The CDR3 region is CASSPWGVTYEQYF. CDR3 bases: TGTGCCAGCAGCCCATGGGGGGTTACCTACGAGCAGTACTTC. V and J are TRBV7-9 and TRBJ2-7; D is possibly TRBD2 (6 bases). Germline values: CDR1 SEHNR, CDR2 FQNEAQ (reference sequence). The CDR3 totals 14 residues. Trimming pared 5 bases from V and 2 bases from J, leaving 13 bases between.

V is TRBV29-1 and J is TRBJ2-2; 10 bases line up with TRBD1. The CDR3 is 15 residues long. The germline CDR1 and CDR2 sequences are SQVTM and ANQGSEA. With 6 bases clipped from V and 6 bases from J, the junction kept 10 bases outside the gene matches. CDR3 protein: CSVTGGRPVSGELFF. CDR3 in DNA: TGCAGCGTGACAGGGGGCCGTCCCGTCTCCGGGGAGCTGTTTTTT.

The chain employs TRBV29-1 and TRBJ2-6; D is unclear. Germline values: CDR1 SQVTM, CDR2 ANQGSEA. The CDR3 is made up of 13 amino acids. Trimming took off 5 bases at V and 1 base at J, with 6 bases between the two ends. The CDR3 bases are TGCAGCGTTACCGGGTCTGGGGCCAACGTCCTGACTTTC. Protein sequence: CSVTGSGANVLTF.

V is TRBV18 and J is TRBJ2-1; 13 bases fit TRBD2. V shed 4 bases, J shed 2 bases, and the junction held 11 bases outside the gene matches. The CDR3 is 19 amino acids. CDR1 and CDR2 (germline): KGHSH, LQKENI. CDR3 amino acids: CASSRRLAGGSFTYNEQFF. As DNA, the CDR3 is TGTGCCAGCTCACGACGACTAGCGGGGGGCTCCTTTACCTACAATGAGCAGTTCTTC.

This clonotype was seen repeatedly, ten times or more. The genes are TRBV5-1 and TRBJ2-1, with 11 positions matching TRBD2. CDR3 size: 15 residues. The germline gives CDR1 SGHRS, CDR2 YFSETQ. V shed 4 bases and J 9 bases; nucleotides not matched to a gene: 9. The CDR3: CASSLEGLADIEQFF. The DNA of the CDR3 is TGCGCCAGCAGCCTGGAGGGACTAGCGGATATTGAGCAGTTCTTC.

The V and J genes are TRBV7-2 and TRBJ2-4, with 10 bases lining up with TRBD2. This CDR3 has 17 residues. V gave up 1 base and J gave up 6 bases; unmatched junction bases: 9. From germline, CDR1 is SGHTA and CDR2 FQGNSA. CDR3 protein: CASSLGVLAGVGNIQYF. DNA of the CDR3: TGTGCCAGCAGCTTAGGGGTCCTAGCGGGAGTCGGAAACATTCAGTACTTC.

This clonotype was picked up a small number of times. V usage is TRBV28 and J usage is TRBJ1-4; 7 bases agree with TRBD1. This CDR3 spans 16 amino acids. Germline V gives CDR1 MDHEN, CDR2 SYDVKM. V dropped 6 bases and J dropped 3; count of bases not matched to a gene: 10. CDR3: CASRKRQGSPNEKLFF. The CDR3 bases are TGTGCCAGCAGAAAGCGACAGGGATCTCCTAATGAAAAACTGTTTTTT.

This clonotype was observed a handful of times. This chain connects TRBV5-1 to TRBJ2-3; 8 nucleotides agree with TRBD2. CDR3 length: 18 residues. Germline V gives CDR1 SGHRS, CDR2 YFSETQ. V lost 3 bases and J lost 4; bases outside the gene matches: 16. CDR3 nucleotide sequence: TGCGCCAGCAGCTCCCTCCCCGGGAAAGCGGGGGAGGCAGATACGCAGTATTTT. As protein: CASSSLPGKAGEADTQYF.

This clonotype was recorded at least ten times. V is TRBV3-1 and J is TRBJ2-2; TRBD1 or TRBD2 may be the D gene (6 bases each). Germline V gene data show CDR1 as LGHDT and CDR2 as YNNKEL (reference sequence). There are 16 residues in the CDR3. With 4 bases removed from V and 4 bases from J, the gap between germline ends came to 16 bases. The CDR3 loop reads CASSPHRVGGTGELFF. The CDR3 DNA reads TGTGCCAGCAGCCCGCACAGGGTGGGAGGCACCGGGGAGCTGTTTTTT.

V gene TRBV12-3 or TRBV12-4 combines with J gene TRBJ1-1; no clear D. V lost 1 base, J lost 4 bases, and 7 bases lay in between. The CDR3 loop spans 13 amino acids. The CDR3 loop is CASSLVPATEAFF. The DNA for the CDR3 is TGTGCCAGCAGTTTAGTCCCGGCCACTGAAGCTTTCTTT.

This clonotype showed up just a few times. The rearrangement uses TRBV5-1 and TRBJ2-7; 9 bases are shared with TRBD2. This CDR3 spans 15 amino acids. Germline V gives CDR1 SGHRS, CDR2 YFSETQ. V lost 0 bases to trimming and J lost 3 bases; unmatched junction nucleotides: 4. CDR3 nucleotides: TGCGCCAGCAGCTTGGTAGCGGGGGCAAACTACGAGCAGTACTTC. Amino acids: CASSLVAGANYEQYF.

This sequence joins TRBV12-5 and TRBJ1-2, with a weak D call TRBD1 (6 bases). V was cut by 6 bases and J by 8 bases, with 16 bases left in between. Germline CDR1 and CDR2: LGHNT and FRNRAP. CDR3 length: 13 amino acids. As DNA, the CDR3 is TGTGCTAGTGGCGCCGGAGGGGGTCGAGGCTACACCTTC. This sequence encodes CASGAGGGRGYTF.

The rearrangement links TRBV19 to TRBJ2-1, with TRBD2 as a possible D gene (7 bases). The ends were cut back, 7 bases at V and 2 bases at J, with 15 bases in the middle. Germline CDR1 reads LNHDA; CDR2 reads SQIVND (reference sequence). This CDR3 spans 15 amino acids. The CDR3 reads CASTEGGLAYNEQFF. CDR3 in DNA: TGTGCCAGTACCGAGGGGGGGTTGGCCTACAATGAGCAGTTCTTC.

Only a few counts were recorded for this clonotype. The J gene is TRBJ1-6, the V gene TRBV11-2, with D unresolved. The CDR3 consists of 15 residues. The germline gives CDR1 SGHAT, CDR2 FQNNGV. The ends were cut back, 4 bases at V and 6 bases at J, with 13 bases in the middle. CDR3 coding DNA: TGTGCCAGCAGCTCTGTCCCCTATTCTAATTCACCCCTCCACTTT. Translation gives CASSSVPYSNSPLHF. The entire variable domain, with the rest obtained from reference TRBV11-2 and TRBJ1-6, is as follows: EAGVAQSPRYKIIEKRQSVAFWCNPISGHATLYWYQQILGQGPKLLIQFQNNGVVDDSQLPKDRFSAERLKGVDSTLKIQPAKLEDSAVYLCASSSVPYSNSPLHFGNGTRLTVT.

This clonotype was recorded at least ten times. V usage is TRBV5-1 and J usage is TRBJ2-2; D not resolved. The CDR3 sequence is 16 residues long. V was cut by 0 bases and J by 1 base, with 10 bases left in between. Germline CDR1 is SGHRS and CDR2 is YFSETQ. DNA of the CDR3: TGCGCCAGCAGCTTGGCGCTGGGTCTGAACACCGGGGAGCTGTTTTTT. Protein product: CASSLALGLNTGELFF.

This clonotype was recorded many times. The chain employs TRBV6-4 and TRBJ2-2; no firm D call. CDR3 length: 13 amino acids. With 2 bases removed from V and 1 base from J, the gap between germline ends came to 2 bases. Germline V lookup: CDR1 MRHNA, CDR2 SNTAGT. CDR3 in amino acids: CASSDGNTGELFF. The CDR3, as DNA: TGTGCCAGCAGTGACGGGAACACCGGGGAGCTGTTTTTT.